These 5 T cell receptor beta chains were all obtained from the same sample, sequenced in a study of spatial heterogeneity in lung cancer. One entry per CDR3 protein, called by TCRdb with MiXCR from the 5' RACE reads. The sample holds around 92,000 distinct CDR3 sequences, roughly 12% seen once. Time point indicated: sample taken at primary tumor resection. The source was PBMCs, collected at surgery. All receptors derive from a male donor with early-stage non-small cell lung cancer.

The chain uses TRBV7-2 and TRBJ2-7; 10 nucleotides match TRBD2. Germline CDR1 reads SGHTA; CDR2 reads FQGNSA. Trimming took 7 bases from V and 2 from J; bases not matched to a gene: 5. The CDR3 loop spans 14 amino acids. The CDR3: CASNAAGGPYEQYF. The CDR3 DNA is TGTGCCAGCAACGCAGCGGGAGGGCCCTACGAGCAGTACTTC.

The J gene is TRBJ2-7, the V gene TRBV5-1; the D gene is possibly TRBD1 (6 bases). V lost 1 base and J lost 0, with 11 bases in between. This CDR3 has 15 residues. Germline CDR1 reads SGHRS; CDR2 reads YFSETQ. CDR3 region: CASSLTGTLSYEQYF. CDR3 DNA sequence: TGCGCCAGCAGCTTGACAGGGACCCTCTCCTACGAGCAGTACTTC. Drawing the rest from reference TRBV5-1 and TRBJ2-7, the complete variable domain is KAGVTQTPRYLIKTRGQQVTLSCSPISGHRSVSWYQQTPGQGLQFLFEYFSETQRNKGNFPGRFSGRQFSNSRSEMNVSTLELGDSALYLCASSLTGTLSYEQYFGPGTRLTVT.

The chain uses TRBV7-3 and TRBJ2-1; 11 bases are shared with TRBD2. The V gene's germline CDR1 is SGHTA and CDR2 FQGTGA. The CDR3 sequence is 15 residues long. V dropped 0 bases and J dropped 10; count of bases not matched to a gene: 5. The DNA for the CDR3 is TGTGCCAGCAGCTTAACCCTAACTAGCGGGGGCGAGCAGTTCTTC. Protein: CASSLTLTSGGEQFF.

This chain connects TRBV20-1 to TRBJ2-7, with TRBD2 matching over 8 bases. CDR1 and CDR2 (germline): DFQATT, SNEGSKA (reference sequence). The length of the CDR3 is 15 residues. The V and J ends lost 3 bases and 4 bases, in that order; junction bases with no gene match: 11. The CDR3 spells CSARAPGTSVYEQYF. CDR3 nucleotide sequence: TGCAGTGCTAGGGCCCCAGGGACTAGTGTGTACGAGCAGTACTTC.

The chain is built from TRBV6-2 or TRBV6-3 and TRBJ1-4, with a tentative D call TRBD1 (6 bases). V was trimmed by 8 bases and J by 8 bases, leaving 18 bases between them. The CDR3 has 14 amino acids. Germline values: CDR1 MNHEY, CDR2 SVGEGT. The DNA for the CDR3 is TGTGCCAGCGGTGTAGGACAGTACCCCGAAAAACTGTTTTTT. Translated: CASGVGQYPEKLFF.